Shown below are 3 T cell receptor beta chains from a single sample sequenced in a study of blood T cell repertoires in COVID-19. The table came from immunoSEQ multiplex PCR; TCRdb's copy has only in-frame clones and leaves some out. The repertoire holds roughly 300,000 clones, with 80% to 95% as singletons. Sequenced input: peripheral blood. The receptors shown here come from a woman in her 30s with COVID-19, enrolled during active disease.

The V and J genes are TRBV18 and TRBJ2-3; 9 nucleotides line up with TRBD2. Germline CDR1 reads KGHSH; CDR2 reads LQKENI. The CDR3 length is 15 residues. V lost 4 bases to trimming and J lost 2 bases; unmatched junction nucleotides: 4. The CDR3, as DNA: TGTGCCAGCTCACGACGGACTAGCGACACAGATACGCAGTATTTT. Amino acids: CASSRRTSDTDTQYF.

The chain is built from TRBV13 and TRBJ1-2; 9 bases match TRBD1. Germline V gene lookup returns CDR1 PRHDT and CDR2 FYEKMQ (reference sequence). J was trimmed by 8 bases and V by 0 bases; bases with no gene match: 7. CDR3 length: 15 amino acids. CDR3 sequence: CASSLGGDRAAGYTF. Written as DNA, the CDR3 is TGTGCCAGCAGCTTAGGCGGGGACAGGGCTGCCGGCTACACCTTC.

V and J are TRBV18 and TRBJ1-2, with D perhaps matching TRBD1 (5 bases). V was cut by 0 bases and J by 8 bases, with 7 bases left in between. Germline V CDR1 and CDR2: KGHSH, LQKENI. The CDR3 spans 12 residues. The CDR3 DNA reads TGTGCCAGCTCACCACCTGGGGGGGGCTACACCTTC. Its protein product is CASSPPGGGYTF. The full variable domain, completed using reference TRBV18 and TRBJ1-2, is NAGVMQNPRHLVRRRGQEARLRCSPMKGHSHVYWYRQLPEEGLKFMVYLQKENIIDESGMPKERFSAEFPKEGPSILRIQQVVRGDSAAYFCASSPPGGGYTFGSGTRLTVV.